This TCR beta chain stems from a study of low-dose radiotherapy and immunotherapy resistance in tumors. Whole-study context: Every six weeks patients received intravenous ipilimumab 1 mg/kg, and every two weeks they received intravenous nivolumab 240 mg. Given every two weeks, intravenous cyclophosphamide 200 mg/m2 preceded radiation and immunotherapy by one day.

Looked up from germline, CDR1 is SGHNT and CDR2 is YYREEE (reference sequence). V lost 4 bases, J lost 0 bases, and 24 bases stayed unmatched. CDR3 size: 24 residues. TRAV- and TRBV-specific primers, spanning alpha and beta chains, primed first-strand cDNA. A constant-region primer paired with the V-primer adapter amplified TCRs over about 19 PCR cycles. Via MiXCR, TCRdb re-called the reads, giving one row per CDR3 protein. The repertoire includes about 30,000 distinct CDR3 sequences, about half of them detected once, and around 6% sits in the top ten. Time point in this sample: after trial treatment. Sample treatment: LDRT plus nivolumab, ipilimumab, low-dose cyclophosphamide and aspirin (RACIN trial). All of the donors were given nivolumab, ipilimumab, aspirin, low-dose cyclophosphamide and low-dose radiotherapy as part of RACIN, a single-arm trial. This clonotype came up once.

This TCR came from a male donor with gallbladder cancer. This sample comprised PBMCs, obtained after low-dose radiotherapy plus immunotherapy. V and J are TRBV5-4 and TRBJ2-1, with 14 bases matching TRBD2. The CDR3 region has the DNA TGTGCCAGCAGCCTGGGACTAGCGGGGGACACCGGTAGTCCCCACCAAAGCTCCTACAATGAGCAGTTCTTC. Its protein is CASSLGLAGDTGSPHQSSYNEQFF.